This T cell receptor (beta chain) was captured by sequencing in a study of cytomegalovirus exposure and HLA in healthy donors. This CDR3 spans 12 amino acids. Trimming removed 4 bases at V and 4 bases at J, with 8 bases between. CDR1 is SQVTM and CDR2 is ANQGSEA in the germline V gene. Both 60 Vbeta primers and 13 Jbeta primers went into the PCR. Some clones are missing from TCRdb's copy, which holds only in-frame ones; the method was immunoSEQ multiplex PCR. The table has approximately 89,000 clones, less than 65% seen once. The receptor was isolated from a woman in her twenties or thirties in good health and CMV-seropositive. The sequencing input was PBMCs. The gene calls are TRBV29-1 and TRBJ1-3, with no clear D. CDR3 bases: TGCAGCGTTGTAGACGGGGGAAACACCATATATTTT. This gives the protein CSVVDGGNTIYF.